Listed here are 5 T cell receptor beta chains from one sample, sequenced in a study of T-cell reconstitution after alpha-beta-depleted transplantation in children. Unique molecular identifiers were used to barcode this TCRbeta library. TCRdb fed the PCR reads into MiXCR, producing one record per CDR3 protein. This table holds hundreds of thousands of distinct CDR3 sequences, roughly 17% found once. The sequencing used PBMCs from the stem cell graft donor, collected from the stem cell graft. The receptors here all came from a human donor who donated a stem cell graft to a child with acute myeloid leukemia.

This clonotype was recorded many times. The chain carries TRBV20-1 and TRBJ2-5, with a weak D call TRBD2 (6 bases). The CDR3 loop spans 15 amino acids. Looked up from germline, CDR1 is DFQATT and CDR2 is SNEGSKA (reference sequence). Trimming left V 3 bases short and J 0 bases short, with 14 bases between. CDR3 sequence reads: CSARGGAPYQETQYF. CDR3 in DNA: TGCAGTGCTAGGGGCGGGGCACCGTACCAAGAGACCCAGTACTTC.

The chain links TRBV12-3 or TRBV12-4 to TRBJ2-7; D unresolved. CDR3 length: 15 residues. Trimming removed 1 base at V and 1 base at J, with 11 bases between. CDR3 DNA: TGTGCCAGCAGTTTAGGGGATCCAATTTCCTACGAGCAGTACTTC. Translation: CASSLGDPISYEQYF.

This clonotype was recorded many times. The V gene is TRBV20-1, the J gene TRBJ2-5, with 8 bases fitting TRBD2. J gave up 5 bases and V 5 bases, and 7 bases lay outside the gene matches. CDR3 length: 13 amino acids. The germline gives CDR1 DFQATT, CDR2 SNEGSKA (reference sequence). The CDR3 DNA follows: TGCAGTGCTGGCGGGGGGCTGAGGGAGACCCAGTACTTC. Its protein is CSAGGGLRETQYF.

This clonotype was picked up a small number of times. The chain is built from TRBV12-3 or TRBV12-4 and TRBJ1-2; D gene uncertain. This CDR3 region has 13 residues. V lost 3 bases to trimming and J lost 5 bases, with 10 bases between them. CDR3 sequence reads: CASSFRATYGYTF. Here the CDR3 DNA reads TGTGCCAGCAGTTTCCGGGCCACATATGGCTACACCTTC.

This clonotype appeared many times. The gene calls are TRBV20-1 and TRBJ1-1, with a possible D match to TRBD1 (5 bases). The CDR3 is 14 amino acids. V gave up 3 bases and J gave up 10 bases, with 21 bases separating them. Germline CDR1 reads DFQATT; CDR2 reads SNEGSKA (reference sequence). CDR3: CSASPGTGYRGAFF. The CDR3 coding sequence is TGCAGTGCTAGCCCTGGGACTGGGTATCGAGGAGCTTTCTTT.